This TCR beta chain originates from a study of molecular identifiers for immune sequencing clone quantification. At the level of the study: Across replicate runs, RNA obtained from approximately 20,000 or 100,000 naive CD8 cells was divided into five, with four undergoing sequencing. Study-wide results and caveats: Clones exceeding 20 RNA copies carried over 99% of effector molecules but under 1% of naive-cell molecules.

This clonotype occurred a few times. Antigen specificity is unknown. The CD8+CD4-CCR7+CD45RA+ phenotype defined the sorted naive CD8 T cells. The germline gives CDR1 SGHAT, CDR2 FQNNGV. Unmatched junction bases numbered 10, after V lost 5 bases and J lost 6 bases. The CDR3 runs to 15 residues. TCRdb re-analysed the PCR reads in MiXCR, keeping a single row per CDR3 protein. The sample records some 680,000 distinct CDR3 sequences, about 25% being singletons. Sequences were obtained from naive CD8+ T cells from blood, with Jurkat cell RNA spiked in. Regarding subset: FACS-sorted CD8+CD4-CCR7+CD45RA+ naive T cells. The sequence came from a human donor in good health. Some libraries in this study had Jurkat cell RNA spiked in. The rearrangement uses TRBV11-2 and TRBJ2-7, with 10 bases identical to TRBD1. In nucleotides, the CDR3 is TGTGCCAGCAGCCCCTTGATAGGACAGGGGGGCGAGCAGTACTTC. Its protein product is CASSPLIGQGGEQYF.